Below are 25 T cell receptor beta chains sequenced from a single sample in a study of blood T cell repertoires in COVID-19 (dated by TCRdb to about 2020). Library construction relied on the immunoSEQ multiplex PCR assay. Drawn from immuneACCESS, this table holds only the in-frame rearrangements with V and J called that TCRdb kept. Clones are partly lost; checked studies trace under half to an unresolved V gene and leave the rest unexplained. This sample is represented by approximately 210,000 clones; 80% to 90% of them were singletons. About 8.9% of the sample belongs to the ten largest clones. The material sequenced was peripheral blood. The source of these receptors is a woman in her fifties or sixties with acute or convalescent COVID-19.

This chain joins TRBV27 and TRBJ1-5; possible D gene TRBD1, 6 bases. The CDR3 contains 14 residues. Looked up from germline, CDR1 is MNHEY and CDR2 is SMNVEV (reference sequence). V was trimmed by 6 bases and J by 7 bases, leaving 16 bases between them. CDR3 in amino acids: CASSRGAGWQPQHF. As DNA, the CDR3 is TGTGCCAGCAGCCGGGGGGCAGGGTGGCAGCCCCAGCATTTT.

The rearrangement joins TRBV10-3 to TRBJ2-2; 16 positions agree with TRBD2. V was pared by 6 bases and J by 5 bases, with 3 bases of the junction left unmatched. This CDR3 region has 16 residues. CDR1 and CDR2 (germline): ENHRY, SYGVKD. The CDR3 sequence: CAISVGLAGGTGELFF. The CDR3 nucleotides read TGTGCCATCAGCGTGGGACTAGCGGGAGGGACCGGGGAGCTGTTTTTT.

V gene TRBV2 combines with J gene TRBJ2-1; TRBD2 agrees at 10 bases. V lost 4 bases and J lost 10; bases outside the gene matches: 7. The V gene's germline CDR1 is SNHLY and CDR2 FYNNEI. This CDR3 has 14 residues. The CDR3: CASSGLAGAKEQFF. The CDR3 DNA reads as TGTGCCAGCAGTGGTCTAGCGGGAGCTAAAGAGCAGTTCTTC.

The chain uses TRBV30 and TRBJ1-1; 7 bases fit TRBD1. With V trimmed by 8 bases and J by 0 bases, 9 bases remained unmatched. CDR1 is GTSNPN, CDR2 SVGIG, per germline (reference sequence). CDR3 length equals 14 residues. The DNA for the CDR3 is TGTGCCGGGGGACAGCAAGCCATGAACACTGAAGCTTTCTTT. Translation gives CAGGQQAMNTEAFF.

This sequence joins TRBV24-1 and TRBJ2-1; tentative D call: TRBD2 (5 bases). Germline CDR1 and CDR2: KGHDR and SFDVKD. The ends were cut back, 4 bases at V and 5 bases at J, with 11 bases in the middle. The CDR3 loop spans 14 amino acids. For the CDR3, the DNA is TGTGCCACCAGTGACTTCCGGGGAGACAATGAGCAGTTCTTC. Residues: CATSDFRGDNEQFF.

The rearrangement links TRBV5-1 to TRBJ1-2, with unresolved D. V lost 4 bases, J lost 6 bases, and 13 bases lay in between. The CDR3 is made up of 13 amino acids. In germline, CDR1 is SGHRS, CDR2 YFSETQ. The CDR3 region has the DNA TGCGCCAGCAGCGACACCGATGGCGATGGCTACACCTTC. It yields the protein CASSDTDGDGYTF.

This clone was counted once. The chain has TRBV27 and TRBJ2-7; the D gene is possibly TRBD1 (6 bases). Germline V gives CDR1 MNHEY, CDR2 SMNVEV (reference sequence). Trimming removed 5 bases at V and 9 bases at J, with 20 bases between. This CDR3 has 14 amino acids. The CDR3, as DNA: TGTGCCAGCAGTCCCCGGGCAGGGGCGGGCGTGCAGTACTTC. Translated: CASSPRAGAGVQYF.

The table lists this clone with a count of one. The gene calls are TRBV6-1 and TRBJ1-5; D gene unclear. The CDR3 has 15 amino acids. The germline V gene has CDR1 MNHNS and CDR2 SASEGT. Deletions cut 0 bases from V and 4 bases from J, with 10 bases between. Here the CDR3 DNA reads TGTGCCAGCAGTGAAGCACAGTCACTTAATCAGCCCCAGCATTTT. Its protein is CASSEAQSLNQPQHF.

CDR3 protein: CATSRVSLRDRDTEAFF. In DNA form, the CDR3 reads TGTGCCACCAGCAGAGTTTCACTCCGGGACAGGGACACTGAAGCTTTCTTT. The J gene is TRBJ1-1, the V gene TRBV15, with 9 bases matching TRBD1. This CDR3 contains 17 residues. The germline CDR1 and CDR2 sequences are LNHNV and YYDKDF (reference sequence). The junction had 9 bases not matched to a gene; V was cut back by 1 base and J by 3 bases.

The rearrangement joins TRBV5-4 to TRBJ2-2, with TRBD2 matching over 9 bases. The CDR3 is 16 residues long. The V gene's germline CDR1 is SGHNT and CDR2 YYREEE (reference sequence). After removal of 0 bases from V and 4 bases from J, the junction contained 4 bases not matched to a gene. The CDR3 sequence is CASSLEAGGVTGELFF. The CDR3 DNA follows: TGTGCCAGCAGCTTGGAAGCGGGAGGTGTCACCGGGGAGCTGTTTTTT.

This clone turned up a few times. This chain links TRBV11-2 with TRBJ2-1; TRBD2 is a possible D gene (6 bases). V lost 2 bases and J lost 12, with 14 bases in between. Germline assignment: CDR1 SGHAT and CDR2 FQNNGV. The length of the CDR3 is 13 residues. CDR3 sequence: CASSLSEDYSQFF. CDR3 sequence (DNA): TGTGCCAGCAGCTTATCGGAGGACTATTCGCAGTTCTTC.

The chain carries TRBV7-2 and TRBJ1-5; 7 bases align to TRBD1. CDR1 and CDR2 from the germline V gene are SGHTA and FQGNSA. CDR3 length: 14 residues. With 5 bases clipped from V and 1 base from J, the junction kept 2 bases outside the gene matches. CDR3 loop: CASSLGQSNQPQHF. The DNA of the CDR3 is TGTGCCAGCAGCCTGGGACAGAGCAATCAGCCCCAGCATTTT.

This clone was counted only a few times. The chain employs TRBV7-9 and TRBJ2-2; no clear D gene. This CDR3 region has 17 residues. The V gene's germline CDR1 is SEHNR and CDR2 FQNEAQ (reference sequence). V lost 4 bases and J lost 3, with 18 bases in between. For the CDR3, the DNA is TGTGCCAGCAGCTCGCCCCCCAGCAGGCATGACACCGGGGAGCTGTTTTTT. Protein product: CASSSPPSRHDTGELFF.

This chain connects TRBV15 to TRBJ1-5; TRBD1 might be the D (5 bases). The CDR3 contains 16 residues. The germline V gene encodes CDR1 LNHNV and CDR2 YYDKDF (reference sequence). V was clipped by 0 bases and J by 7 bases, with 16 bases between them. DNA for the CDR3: TGTGCCACCAGCAGAGAAAACGGCAGGGCAAGACAGCCCCAGCATTTT. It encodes CATSRENGRARQPQHF. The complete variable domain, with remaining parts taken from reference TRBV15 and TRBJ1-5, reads DAMVIQNPRYQVTQFGKPVTLSCSQTLNHNVMYWYQQKSSQAPKLLFHYYDKDFNNEADTPDNFQSRRPNTSFCFLDIRSPGLGDTAMYLCATSRENGRARQPQHFGDGTRLSIL.

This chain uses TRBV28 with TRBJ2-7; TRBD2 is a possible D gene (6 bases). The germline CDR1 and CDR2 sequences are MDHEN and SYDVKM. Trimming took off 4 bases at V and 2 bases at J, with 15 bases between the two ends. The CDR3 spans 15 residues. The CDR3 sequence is CASSSVGTATYEQYF. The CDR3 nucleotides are TGTGCCAGCAGTTCCGTCGGGACTGCGACCTACGAGCAGTACTTC.

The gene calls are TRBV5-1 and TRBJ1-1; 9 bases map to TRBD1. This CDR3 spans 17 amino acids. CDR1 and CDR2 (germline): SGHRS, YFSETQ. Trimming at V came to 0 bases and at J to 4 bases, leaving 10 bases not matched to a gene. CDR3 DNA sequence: TGCGCCAGCAGCTTGGCCGGGACAGGGCTCTCGGGCACTGAAGCTTTCTTT. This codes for CASSLAGTGLSGTEAFF.

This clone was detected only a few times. The CDR3 region has the DNA TGTGCCAGCAGCTCGGGACAGCAGAACACTGAAGCTTTCTTT. Its protein is CASSSGQQNTEAFF. V is TRBV28 and J is TRBJ1-1; TRBD1 matches at 7 bases. The CDR3 runs 14 residues. Germline V gene lookup returns CDR1 MDHEN and CDR2 SYDVKM. Trimming removed 6 bases from V and 1 base from J; junction bases left unmatched: 5. The full variable domain, in which reference TRBV28 and TRBJ1-1 provide the parts outside the CDR3, is DVKVTQSSRYLVKRTGEKVFLECVQDMDHENMFWYRQDPGLGLRLIYFSYDVKMKEKGDIPEGYSVSREKKERFSLILESASTNQTSMYLCASSSGQQNTEAFFGQGTRLTVV.

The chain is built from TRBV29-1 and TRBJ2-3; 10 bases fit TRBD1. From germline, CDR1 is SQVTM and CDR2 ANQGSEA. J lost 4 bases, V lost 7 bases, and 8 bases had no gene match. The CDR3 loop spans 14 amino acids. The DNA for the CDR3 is TGCAGCGCCCTGACAGGGGGCGCGGCAGATACGCAGTATTTT. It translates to CSALTGGAADTQYF.

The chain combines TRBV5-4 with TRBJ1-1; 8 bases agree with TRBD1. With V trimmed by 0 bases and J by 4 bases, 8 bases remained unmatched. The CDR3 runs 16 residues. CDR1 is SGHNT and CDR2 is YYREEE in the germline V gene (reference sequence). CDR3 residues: CASSLGGTGGSTEAFF. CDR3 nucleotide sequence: TGTGCCAGCAGCTTGGGGGGAACAGGGGGGAGCACTGAAGCTTTCTTT.

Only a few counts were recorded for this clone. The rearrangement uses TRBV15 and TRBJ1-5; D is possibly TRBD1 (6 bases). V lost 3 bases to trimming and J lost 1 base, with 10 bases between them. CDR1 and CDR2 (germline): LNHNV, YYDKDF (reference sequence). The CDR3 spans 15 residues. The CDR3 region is CATSSAGVSNQPQHF. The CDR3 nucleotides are TGTGCCACCAGCAGTGCAGGGGTGAGCAATCAGCCCCAGCATTTT.

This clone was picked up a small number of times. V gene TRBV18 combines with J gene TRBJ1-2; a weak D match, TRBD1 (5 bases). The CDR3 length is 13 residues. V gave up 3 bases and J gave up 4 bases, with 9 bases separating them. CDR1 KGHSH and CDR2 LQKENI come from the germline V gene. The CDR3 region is CASSPGQPYGYTF. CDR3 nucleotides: TGTGCCAGCTCACCGGGGCAGCCCTATGGCTACACCTTC.

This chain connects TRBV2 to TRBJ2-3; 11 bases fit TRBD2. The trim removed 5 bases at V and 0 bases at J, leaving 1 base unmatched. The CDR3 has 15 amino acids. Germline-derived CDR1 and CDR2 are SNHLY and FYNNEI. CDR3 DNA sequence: TGTGCCAGCAGTTGGACTAGCGGGAGCACAGATACGCAGTATTTT. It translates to CASSWTSGSTDTQYF.

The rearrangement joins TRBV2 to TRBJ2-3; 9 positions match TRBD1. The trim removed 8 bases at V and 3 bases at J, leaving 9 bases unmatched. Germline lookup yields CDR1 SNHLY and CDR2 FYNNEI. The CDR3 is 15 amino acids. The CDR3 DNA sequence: TGTGCCAGCGGCCAGGGGGACAGGGTTACAGATACGCAGTATTTT. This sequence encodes CASGQGDRVTDTQYF.

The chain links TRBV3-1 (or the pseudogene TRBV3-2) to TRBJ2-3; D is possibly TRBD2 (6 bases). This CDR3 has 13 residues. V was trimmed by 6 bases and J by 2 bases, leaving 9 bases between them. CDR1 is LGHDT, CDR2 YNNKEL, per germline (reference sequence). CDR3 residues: CASRAGYTDTQYF. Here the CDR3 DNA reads TGTGCCAGCAGGGCGGGATACACAGATACGCAGTATTTT.

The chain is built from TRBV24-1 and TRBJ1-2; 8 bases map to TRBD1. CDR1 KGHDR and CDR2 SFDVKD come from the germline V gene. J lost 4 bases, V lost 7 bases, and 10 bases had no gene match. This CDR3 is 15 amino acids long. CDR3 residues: CATRLTGDFTYGYTF. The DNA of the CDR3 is TGTGCCACCAGGTTGACAGGGGACTTCACCTATGGCTACACCTTC.